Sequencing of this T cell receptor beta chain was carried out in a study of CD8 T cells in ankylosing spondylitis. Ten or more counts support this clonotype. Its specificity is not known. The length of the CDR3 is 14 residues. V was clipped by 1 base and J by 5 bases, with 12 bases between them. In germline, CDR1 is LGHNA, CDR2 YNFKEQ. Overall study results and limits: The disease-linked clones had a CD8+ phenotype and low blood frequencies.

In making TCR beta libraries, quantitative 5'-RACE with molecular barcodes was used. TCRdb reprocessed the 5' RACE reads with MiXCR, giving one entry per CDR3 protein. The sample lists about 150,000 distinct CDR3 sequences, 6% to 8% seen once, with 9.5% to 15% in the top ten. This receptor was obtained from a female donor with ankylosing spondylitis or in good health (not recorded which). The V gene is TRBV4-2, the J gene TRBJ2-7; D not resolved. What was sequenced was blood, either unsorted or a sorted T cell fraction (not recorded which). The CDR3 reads CASSQGNPPDEQYF. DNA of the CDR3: TGTGCCAGCAGCCAAGGGAACCCCCCGGACGAGCAGTACTTC.